A single sample is the source of the 8 T cell receptor beta chains below, sequenced in a study of blood T cell repertoires in COVID-19. The data were produced by immunoSEQ multiplex PCR, yet TCRdb's version contains in-frame clones alone and is incomplete. The sample has 330,000 or so clones, roughly 90% seen once. What was sequenced was peripheral blood. Every receptor here comes from a woman aged 55-70 years with COVID-19, enrolled during active disease.

The CDR3 nucleotides are TGTGCCAGCAGCTTGTGGCGACGACAGCAGAATTCACCCCTCCACTTT. Its translation is CASSLWRRQQNSPLHF. This sequence joins TRBV5-6 and TRBJ1-6; a weak D match, TRBD1 (5 bases). This CDR3 region has 16 residues. V dropped 1 base and J dropped 7 bases, with 15 bases sitting between them. Germline V gene lookup returns CDR1 SGHDT and CDR2 YYEEEE. Drawing the rest from reference TRBV5-6 and TRBJ1-6, the complete variable domain is DAGVTQSPTHLIKTRGQQVTLRCSPKSGHDTVSWYQQALGQGPQFIFQYYEEEERQRGNFPDRFSGHQFPNYSSELNVNALLLGDSALYLCASSLWRRQQNSPLHFGNGTRLTVT.

The genes are TRBV18 and TRBJ1-2; D perhaps matches TRBD1 (6 bases). Per germline, CDR1 KGHSH and CDR2 LQKENI. The CDR3 runs to 13 residues. Trimming stripped 5 bases from V and 4 bases from J, with 11 bases between. The CDR3 DNA follows: TGTGCCAGCTCAGTCACAGGGTCCTATGGCTACACCTTC. Residues: CASSVTGSYGYTF.

The chain links TRBV20-1 to TRBJ1-2; TRBD1 matches at 7 bases. CDR3 size: 15 residues. The ends lost 3 bases at V and 0 bases at J; junction bases unmatched: 7. Germline V lookup: CDR1 DFQATT, CDR2 SNEGSKA (reference sequence). CDR3 loop: CSASGTGDPNYGYTF. CDR3 DNA sequence: TGCAGTGCTAGTGGTACAGGGGACCCTAACTATGGCTACACCTTC.

This chain uses TRBV4-2 with TRBJ1-2; D perhaps matches TRBD1 (6 bases). From germline, CDR1 is LGHNA and CDR2 YNFKEQ. Trimming pared 0 bases from V and 7 bases from J, leaving 18 bases between. The CDR3 spans 16 residues. The CDR3 here is CASSQEHFAGGRGYTF. CDR3 sequence (DNA): TGTGCCAGCAGCCAAGAACACTTCGCTGGGGGCCGTGGCTACACCTTC.

The chain employs TRBV7-9 and TRBJ1-2; 7 nucleotides line up with TRBD1. This CDR3 contains 13 residues. J gave up 6 bases and V 5 bases, and 6 bases lay outside the gene matches. Germline V gene lookup returns CDR1 SEHNR and CDR2 FQNEAQ (reference sequence). CDR3 coding DNA: TGTGCCAGCAGCGCTGTACAGGGGCATGGCTACACCTTC. It specifies CASSAVQGHGYTF.

This chain uses TRBV5-1 with TRBJ2-5; 7 bases align to TRBD1. V was clipped by 0 bases and J by 5 bases; unmatched bases: 10. From germline, CDR1 is SGHRS and CDR2 YFSETQ. The CDR3 runs to 16 residues. CDR3 sequence reads: CASSLVGQGEGETQYF. CDR3 sequence (DNA): TGCGCCAGCAGCTTGGTGGGGCAGGGGGAAGGTGAGACCCAGTACTTC.

The gene calls are TRBV3-1 (or the pseudogene TRBV3-2) and TRBJ1-4, with a weak D call TRBD1 (5 bases). The CDR3 is 13 amino acids. Trimming stripped 4 bases from V and 5 bases from J, with 8 bases between. The germline gives CDR1 LGHDT, CDR2 YNNKEL (reference sequence). The CDR3 region is CASSPGLNEKLFF. The CDR3 nucleotides are TGTGCCAGCAGCCCGGGACTCAATGAAAAACTGTTTTTT.

The genes are TRBV27 and TRBJ1-2; 7 positions match TRBD1. There are 13 residues in the CDR3. CDR1 and CDR2 (germline): MNHEY, SMNVEV (reference sequence). With 3 bases clipped from V and 5 bases from J, the junction kept 3 bases outside the gene matches. Here the CDR3 DNA reads TGTGCCAGCAGTTTCGCAGGGGGATATGGCTACACCTTC. It yields the protein CASSFAGGYGYTF.